This T cell receptor (beta chain) was identified during a study of CD8 T cells in ankylosing spondylitis. General observations from the study: Blood of patients with ankylosing spondylitis appeared to be characterized by a TCR beta motif of eight or nine highly homologous variants.

Making the TCR beta libraries involved quantitative 5'-RACE with molecular barcodes. Via MiXCR, TCRdb re-called the 5' RACE reads, giving one row per CDR3 protein. Of some 700,000 distinct CDR3 sequences in the sample, roughly 20% were seen once. This clonotype was seen at least ten times. What it recognizes is unknown. This TCR came from a male donor with ankylosing spondylitis. Sequenced input: blood, either unsorted or a sorted T cell fraction (not recorded which).

The CDR3 DNA sequence: TGTGCCAGCAGTTTCTGGGATCAAGAGACCCAGTACTTC. This sequence encodes CASSFWDQETQYF. This rearrangement joins TRBV12-3 or TRBV12-4 to TRBJ2-5; unclear D gene. Between the trimmed V and J ends, which lost 3 bases and 2 bases, there was a span of 7 bases. The CDR3 has 13 amino acids.